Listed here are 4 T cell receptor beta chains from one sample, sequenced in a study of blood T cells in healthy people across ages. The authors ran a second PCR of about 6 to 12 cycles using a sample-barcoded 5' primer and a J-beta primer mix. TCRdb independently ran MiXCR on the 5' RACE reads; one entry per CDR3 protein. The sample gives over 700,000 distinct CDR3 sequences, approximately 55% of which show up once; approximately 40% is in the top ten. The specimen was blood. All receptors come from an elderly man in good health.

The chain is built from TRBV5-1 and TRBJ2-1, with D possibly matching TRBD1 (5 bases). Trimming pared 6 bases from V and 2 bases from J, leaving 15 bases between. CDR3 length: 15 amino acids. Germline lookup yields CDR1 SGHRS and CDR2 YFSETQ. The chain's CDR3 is CASMIPRETYNEQFF. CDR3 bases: TGCGCCAGCATGATTCCCAGGGAAACCTACAATGAGCAGTTCTTC.

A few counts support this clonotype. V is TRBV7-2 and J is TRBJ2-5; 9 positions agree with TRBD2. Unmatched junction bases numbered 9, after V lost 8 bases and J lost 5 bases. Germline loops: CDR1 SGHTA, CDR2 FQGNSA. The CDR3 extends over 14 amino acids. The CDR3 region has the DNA TGTGCCAGCTCCCCGGCTAGCGGGGACGAGACCCAGTACTTC. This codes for CASSPASGDETQYF.

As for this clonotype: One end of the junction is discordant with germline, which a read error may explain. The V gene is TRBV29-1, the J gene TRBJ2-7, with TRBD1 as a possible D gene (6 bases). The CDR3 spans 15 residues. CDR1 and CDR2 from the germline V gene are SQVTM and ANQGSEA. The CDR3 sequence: CSVEYPTGPSSEQYF. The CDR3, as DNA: TGCAGCGTTGAGTACCCGACAGGACCCTCCTCCGAGCAGTACTTC.

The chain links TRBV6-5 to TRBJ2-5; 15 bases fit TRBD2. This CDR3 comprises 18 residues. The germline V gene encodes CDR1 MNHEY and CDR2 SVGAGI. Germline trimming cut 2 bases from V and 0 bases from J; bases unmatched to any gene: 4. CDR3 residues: CASSYGGLAGGHQETQYF. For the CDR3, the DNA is TGTGCCAGCAGTTACGGGGGACTAGCGGGAGGCCACCAAGAGACCCAGTACTTC.